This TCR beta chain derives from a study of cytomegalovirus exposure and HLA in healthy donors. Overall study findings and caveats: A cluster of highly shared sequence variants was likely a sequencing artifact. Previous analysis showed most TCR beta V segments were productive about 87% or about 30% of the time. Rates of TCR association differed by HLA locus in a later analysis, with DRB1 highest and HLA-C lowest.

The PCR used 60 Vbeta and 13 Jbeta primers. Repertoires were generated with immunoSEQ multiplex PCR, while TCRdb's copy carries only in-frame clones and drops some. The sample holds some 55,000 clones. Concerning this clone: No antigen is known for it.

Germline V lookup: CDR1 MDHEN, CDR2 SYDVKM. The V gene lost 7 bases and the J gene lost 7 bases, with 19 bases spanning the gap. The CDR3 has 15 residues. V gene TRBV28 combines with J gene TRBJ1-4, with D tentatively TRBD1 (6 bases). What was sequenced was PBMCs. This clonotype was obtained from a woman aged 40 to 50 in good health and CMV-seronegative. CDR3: CASTLGSGAGEKLFF. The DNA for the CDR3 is TGTGCCAGCACCCTGGGGTCAGGGGCCGGTGAAAAACTGTTTTTT. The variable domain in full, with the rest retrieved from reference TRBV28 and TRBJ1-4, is DVKVTQSSRYLVKRTGEKVFLECVQDMDHENMFWYRQDPGLGLRLIYFSYDVKMKEKGDIPEGYSVSREKKERFSLILESASTNQTSMYLCASTLGSGAGEKLFFGSGTQLSVL.